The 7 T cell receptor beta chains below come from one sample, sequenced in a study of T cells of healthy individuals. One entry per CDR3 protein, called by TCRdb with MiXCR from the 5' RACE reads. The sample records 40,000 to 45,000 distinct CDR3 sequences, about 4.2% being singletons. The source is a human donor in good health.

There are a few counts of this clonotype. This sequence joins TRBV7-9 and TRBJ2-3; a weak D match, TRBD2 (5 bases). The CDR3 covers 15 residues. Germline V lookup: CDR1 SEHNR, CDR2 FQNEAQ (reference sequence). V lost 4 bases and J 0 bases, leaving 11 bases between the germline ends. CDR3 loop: CASSSDSTSTDTQYF. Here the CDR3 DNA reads TGTGCCAGCAGCTCGGACTCTACTAGCACAGATACGCAGTATTTT.

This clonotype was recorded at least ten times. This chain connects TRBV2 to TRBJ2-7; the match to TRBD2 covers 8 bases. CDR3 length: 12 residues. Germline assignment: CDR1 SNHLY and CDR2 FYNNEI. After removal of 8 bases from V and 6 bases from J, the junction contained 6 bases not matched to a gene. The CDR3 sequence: CASQTLAGEQYF. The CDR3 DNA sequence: TGTGCCAGCCAAACCCTAGCGGGCGAGCAGTACTTC.

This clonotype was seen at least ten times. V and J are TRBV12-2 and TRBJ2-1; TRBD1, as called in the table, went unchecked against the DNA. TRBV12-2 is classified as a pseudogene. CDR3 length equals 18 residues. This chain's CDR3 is CASRFGTDGGATYNEQFF. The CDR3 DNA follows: TGTGCAAGTCGCTTCGGGACGGACGGGGGGGCCACCTACAATGAGCAGTTCTTC.

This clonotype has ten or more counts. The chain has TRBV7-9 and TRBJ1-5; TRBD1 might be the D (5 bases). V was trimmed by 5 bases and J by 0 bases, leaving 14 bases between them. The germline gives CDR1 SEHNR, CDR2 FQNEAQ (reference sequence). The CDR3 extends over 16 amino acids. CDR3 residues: CASSPEGDGSNQPQHF. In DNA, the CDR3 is TGTGCCAGCAGCCCAGAAGGGGATGGTAGCAATCAGCCCCAGCATTTT.

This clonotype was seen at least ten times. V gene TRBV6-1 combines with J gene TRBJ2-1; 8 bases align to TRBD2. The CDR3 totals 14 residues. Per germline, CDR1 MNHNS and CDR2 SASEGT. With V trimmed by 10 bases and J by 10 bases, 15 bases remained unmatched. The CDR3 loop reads CATAPVAGLQEQFF. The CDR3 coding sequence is TGTGCCACCGCCCCGGTAGCGGGACTTCAGGAGCAGTTCTTC.

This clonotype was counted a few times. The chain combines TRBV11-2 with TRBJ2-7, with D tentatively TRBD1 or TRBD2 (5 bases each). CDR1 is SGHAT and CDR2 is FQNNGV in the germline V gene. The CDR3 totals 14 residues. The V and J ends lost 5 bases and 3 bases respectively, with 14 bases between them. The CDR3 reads CASSLLGGNYEQYF. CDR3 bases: TGTGCCAGCAGCCTACTTGGGGGAAACTACGAGCAGTACTTC.

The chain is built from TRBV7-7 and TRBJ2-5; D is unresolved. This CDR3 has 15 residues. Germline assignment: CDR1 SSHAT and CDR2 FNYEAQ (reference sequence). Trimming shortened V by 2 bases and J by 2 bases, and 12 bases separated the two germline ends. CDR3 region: CASSLSFRPQETQYF. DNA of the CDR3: TGTGCCAGCAGCTTATCTTTTAGACCACAAGAGACCCAGTACTTC.